Listed below are T cell receptor beta chains from one sample, sequenced in a study of blood T cell repertoires in COVID-19. The table came from immunoSEQ multiplex PCR; TCRdb's copy has only in-frame clones and leaves some out. In the table there are approximately 150,000 clones, 80% to 90% of which are singletons. What was sequenced was peripheral blood. The receptors originated from a woman aged 55-75 years with active COVID-19. Each CDR3 is given with its conserved first and last residue. The D gene is left open where the match is weak. Where a row states a size, it is once, few, many or the class of an expanded clone; other rows omit it.

TRBV3-1/TRBV3-2	TRBJ1-2	-	-	TGTGCCAGCAGCCAAGCGAGTCCCTATGGCTACACCTTC	CASSQASPYGYTF
TRBV2	TRBJ1-5	TRBD1	-	TGTGCCAGCAGTGCCGGGGACAGGAGTCAGCCCCAGCATTTT	CASSAGDRSQPQHF
TRBV19	TRBJ2-4	-	-	TGTGCCAGTAGTCCTCCCTGGGATTACAGGGCAATAGCCAAAAACATTCAGTACTTC	CASSPPWDYRAIAKNIQYF
TRBV6-6	TRBJ2-7	TRBD2	-	TGTGCCAGCAGGGGACTAGCGGGTTCCTACGAGCAGTACTTC	CASRGLAGSYEQYF
TRBV27	TRBJ2-1	-	once	TGTGCCAGCAGGGAGAACTGGGTAAGCTCCTACAATGAGCAGTTCTTC	CASRENWVSSYNEQFF
TRBV18	TRBJ2-7	-	-	TGTGCCAGCTCACCAAACTTCTACGAGCAGTACTTC	CASSPNFYEQYF
TRBV14	TRBJ2-3	TRBD2	once	TGTGCCAGCAGCCAAGAGTCTCGACTAGCGGGAGGCGGTGATACGCAGTATTTT	CASSQESRLAGGGDTQYF
TRBV7-9	TRBJ2-7	TRBD2	-	TGTGCCAGCAGCTCCCGGACTAGCGGGAGGACGAACGAGCAGTACTTC	CASSSRTSGRTNEQYF
TRBV5-1	TRBJ2-7	TRBD1	-	TGCGCCAGCAGCGAGGGACAGGGGGCGTCCGAGCAGTACTTC	CASSEGQGASEQYF
TRBV18	TRBJ2-3	TRBD2	-	TGTGCCAGCTCACCCCCGGGGGGGGCCTACACAGATACGCAGTATTTT	CASSPPGGAYTDTQYF
TRBV30	TRBJ2-7	TRBD1	-	TGTGCCTGGAGTGGCCGTGGACAGGGACAGCAGTACTTC	CAWSGRGQGQQYF
TRBV9	TRBJ2-1	-	-	TGTGCCAGCAGCGTAGCAGGGACTTCACCCTCCTACAATGAGCAGTTCTTC	CASSVAGTSPSYNEQFF
TRBV28	TRBJ1-5	TRBD1	few	TGTGCCAGTATAAAACCACAGGGGAGCAATCAGCCCCAGCATTTT	CASIKPQGSNQPQHF
TRBV7-6	TRBJ2-3	TRBD1	-	TGTGCCAGCAGCTCTAGCAGGGGGCTAGCGACCACAGATACGCAGTATTTT	CASSSSRGLATTDTQYF
TRBV20-1	TRBJ2-7	TRBD1	-	TGCAGTGCTAGTGACAGGGTGTTCTCCTACGAGCAGTACTTC	CSASDRVFSYEQYF
TRBV28	TRBJ2-5	-	once	TGTGCCAGCAGCATTCGGGAGACCCAGTACTTC	CASSIRETQYF
TRBV7-8	TRBJ2-1	-	-	TGTGCCAGCAGCTTCACGGAGGGCCTCCACAATGAGCAGTTCTTC	CASSFTEGLHNEQFF
TRBV9	TRBJ1-2	TRBD1	once	TGTGCCAGCAGCGTAGGAGTAGCAGGGGGCGATGGCTACACCTTC	CASSVGVAGGDGYTF
TRBV11-2	TRBJ2-1	-	few	TGTGCCAGCAGCTTTCCGCTTTCGAGCTCCTACAATGAGCAGTTCTTC	CASSFPLSSSYNEQFF
TRBV11-2	TRBJ1-6	-	few	TGTGCCAGCAGACGTCAGACAAATTATAATTCACCCCTCCACTTT	CASRRQTNYNSPLHF
TRBV19	TRBJ1-3	-	-	TGTGCCAGTCGTGGAACGGTCAGGGACACCATATATTTT	CASRGTVRDTIYF
TRBV28	TRBJ1-3	TRBD1	once	TGTGCCAGCAGTTCCTGGACAGGGAGCTCTGGAAACACCATATATTTT	CASSSWTGSSGNTIYF
TRBV7-2	TRBJ1-1	TRBD1	-	TGTGCCAGCAGCTTAAAGCAGGGGGCTCGGAGGGCTTTCTTT	CASSLKQGARRAFF
TRBV10-3	TRBJ2-7	TRBD2	-	TGTGCCATCAGTGGAGCGGGAGAACCCTACGAGCAGTACTTC	CAISGAGEPYEQYF
TRBV9	TRBJ1-3	TRBD1	-	TGTGCCAGCAGCTCCAACAGGGGGTGGGGAAACACCATATATTTT	CASSSNRGWGNTIYF
TRBV4-3	TRBJ1-4	-	-	TGCGCCAGCAGCCAAGAAGGAGGACGAGAAAAACTGTTTTTT	CASSQEGGREKLFF
TRBV19	TRBJ1-4	-	-	TGTGCCAGTAGTAGTCTACAGGCCTCTAATGAAAAACTGTTTTTT	CASSSLQASNEKLFF